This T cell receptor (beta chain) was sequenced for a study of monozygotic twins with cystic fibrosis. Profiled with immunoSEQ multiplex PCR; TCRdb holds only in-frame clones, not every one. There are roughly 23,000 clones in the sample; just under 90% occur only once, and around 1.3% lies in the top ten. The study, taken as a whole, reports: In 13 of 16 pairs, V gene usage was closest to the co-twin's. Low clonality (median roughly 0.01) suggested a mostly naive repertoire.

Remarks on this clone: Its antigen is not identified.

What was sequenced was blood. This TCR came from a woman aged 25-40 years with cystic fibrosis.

CDR3: CASSSTMINEQFF. Here the CDR3 DNA reads TGTGCCAGCAGCTCTACTATGATAAATGAGCAGTTCTTC. This chain connects TRBV7-9 to TRBJ2-1, with D hard to call. Germline loops: CDR1 SEHNR, CDR2 FQNEAQ (reference sequence). CDR3 length equals 13 residues. V was cut by 4 bases and J by 7 bases, with 11 bases left in between.